The clone carrying this T cell receptor beta chain turned up a few times. The antigen is undetermined. This record belongs to a study of blood T cells in healthy people across ages. Study-level results: Naive and antigen-experienced cells could not be conclusively compared, given unsorted PBMCs. Roughly linear age-related decline in beta diversity appeared, significant by age 40.

Each donor was a healthy Caucasian individual from Russia, aged 6 to 90. A second about 6 to 12 cycle PCR used barcoded and J-beta primers. TCRdb ran MiXCR on the 5' RACE reads and lists one entry per CDR3 protein. The table shows around 1,500,000 distinct CDR3 sequences, with around 42% occurring only once. The germline V gene encodes CDR1 MDHEN and CDR2 SYDVKM. This CDR3 has 18 residues. The V segment lost 5 bases and the J segment 4 bases; nucleotides outside the gene matches: 14. Sequencing was done on a sample of blood. The source is a woman under 30 in good health. The chain is built from TRBV28 and TRBJ2-1; 10 nucleotides line up with TRBD2. The CDR3 spells CASSDPAEAGGLYNEQFF. Here the CDR3 DNA reads TGTGCCAGCAGTGACCCCGCGGAAGCGGGGGGGCTTTACAATGAGCAGTTCTTC.